A selection of T cell receptor beta chains follows, all from one sample in a study of cytomegalovirus exposure and HLA in healthy donors. The protocol was immunoSEQ multiplex PCR, while the TCRdb copy is restricted to in-frame clones and leaves out a portion. The data contain under 200,000 clones, around 81% of them singletons. The material sequenced was PBMCs. These receptor sequences come from a woman aged 18-29 years in good health and CMV-seropositive. Both conserved end residues are part of each CDR3. Fields, in order: J gene, clone size, D gene, V gene, CDR3 DNA, CDR3 protein. A D gene is named only where the DNA matches it firmly. Where a row states a size, it is once, few, many or the class of an expanded clone; other rows omit it.

>TRBJ1-6|NA|NA|TRBV4-1
TGCGCCAGCAGCCAAACAGGGTCTATTAATTCACCCCTCCACTTT
CASSQTGSINSPLHF
>TRBJ2-7|NA|TRBD1|TRBV10-1
TGCGCCAGCAGTGAGCGGTGGACAGGGGGGACCTACGAGCAGTACTTC
CASSERWTGGTYEQYF
>TRBJ2-2|NA|TRBD1|TRBV7-9
TGTGCCAGCAGCCCTACCACAGGGGTTCACACCGGGGAGCTGTTTTTT
CASSPTTGVHTGELFF
>TRBJ2-4|NA|NA|TRBV18
TGTGCCAGCTCACCACCACTAGGTCTAGCCAAAAACATTCAGTACTTC
CASSPPLGLAKNIQYF
>TRBJ1-1|NA|NA|TRBV15
TGTGCCACCAGCAGATGGGGAGGGACGAACACTGAAGCTTTCTTT
CATSRWGGTNTEAFF
>TRBJ2-7|NA|TRBD1|TRBV6-1
TGTGCCAGCAGTGCCAGGGGGTATTCCTACGAGCAGTACTTC
CASSARGYSYEQYF
>TRBJ2-2|NA|TRBD1|TRBV6-5
TGTGCCAGCAGTTTGGACAGGAGATACACCGGGGAGCTGTTTTTT
CASSLDRRYTGELFF
>TRBJ2-5|NA|TRBD2|TRBV20-1
TGCAGTGCTGGACTAGTAGACCAGTACTTC
CSAGLVDQYF
>TRBJ1-3|NA|NA|TRBV18
TGTGCCAGCTCAGATGGGGCCCCGAGCTCTGGAAACACCATATATTTT
CASSDGAPSSGNTIYF
>TRBJ2-1|NA|TRBD1|TRBV7-8
TGTGCCAGCAGCTTAGGGACAGGGAACAATGAGCAGTTCTTC
CASSLGTGNNEQFF
>TRBJ2-3|NA|NA|TRBV7-2
TGTGCCAGCAGCTTAGTCGCAGATACGCAGTATTTT
CASSLVADTQYF
>TRBJ2-1|few|TRBD1|TRBV11-2
TGTGCCAGCAGCCGGGACAGGCCTTCTGAGCAGTTCTTC
CASSRDRPSEQFF
>TRBJ2-7|NA|NA|TRBV7-2
TGTGCCAGCAGCTTATTTGTTAGCGGCGAATACGAGCAGTACTTC
CASSLFVSGEYEQYF
>TRBJ1-2|NA|NA|TRBV5-5
TGTGCCAGCAGCCCACAGCAGGGGTGGTACTATGGCTACACCTTC
CASSPQQGWYYGYTF
>TRBJ2-3|medium-sized|TRBD2|TRBV6-4
TGTGCCAGCAGTGACGGGACTAGCGGGGGCACAGATACGCAGTATTTT
CASSDGTSGGTDTQYF
>TRBJ1-5|few|NA|TRBV19
TGTGCCAGTAAGAGGGAACGGCGGGAGCCCCAGCATTTT
CASKRERREPQHF
>TRBJ2-7|NA|TRBD1|TRBV7-9
TGTGCCAGCAGCGCGCGACAGGGTTCCTCCTACGAGCAGTACTTC
CASSARQGSSYEQYF
>TRBJ2-1|few|NA|TRBV5-4
TGTGCCAGCAGCTGGGGCAGCAGGGTGAGGAATGAGCAGTTCTTC
CASSWGSRVRNEQFF
>TRBJ2-1|NA|TRBD1|TRBV7-8
TGTGCCAGCAACACCCCACAGGGGGCAAATGAGCAGTTCTTC
CASNTPQGANEQFF
>TRBJ2-1|NA|TRBD2|TRBV30
TGTGCCTGGAGTCCGTGGGGCGGGGGGGACTACAATGAGCAGTTCTTC
CAWSPWGGGDYNEQFF
>TRBJ1-2|NA|TRBD1|TRBV11-2
TGTGCCAGCAGCTTAGGACAGGGGGGCTATGGCTACACCTTC
CASSLGQGGYGYTF
>TRBJ1-3|NA|TRBD1|TRBV2
TGTGCCAGCAGGGGGAAGGGACAGCACTCTGGAAACACCATATATTTT
CASRGKGQHSGNTIYF
>TRBJ1-3|NA|TRBD1|TRBV4-3
TGCGCCAGCAGTCTGACAGGGGTTGGAAACACCATATATTTT
CASSLTGVGNTIYF
>TRBJ1-6|NA|NA|TRBV28
TGTGCCAGCAGGGACAGAAATAATTCACCCCTCCACTTT
CASRDRNNSPLHF
>TRBJ1-5|NA|NA|TRBV5-6
TGTGCCAGCAGCTTGAGGGAGAATCAGCCCCAGCATTTT
CASSLRENQPQHF
>TRBJ2-2|NA|NA|TRBV7-9
TGTGCCAGCAGCTTAATCTACAGGGCCAACACCGGGGAGCTGTTTTTT
CASSLIYRANTGELFF
>TRBJ2-5|NA|TRBD2|TRBV5-4
TGTGCCAGCAGCTCCGGACTAGCGGGGGACCAAGAGACCCAGTACTTC
CASSSGLAGDQETQYF